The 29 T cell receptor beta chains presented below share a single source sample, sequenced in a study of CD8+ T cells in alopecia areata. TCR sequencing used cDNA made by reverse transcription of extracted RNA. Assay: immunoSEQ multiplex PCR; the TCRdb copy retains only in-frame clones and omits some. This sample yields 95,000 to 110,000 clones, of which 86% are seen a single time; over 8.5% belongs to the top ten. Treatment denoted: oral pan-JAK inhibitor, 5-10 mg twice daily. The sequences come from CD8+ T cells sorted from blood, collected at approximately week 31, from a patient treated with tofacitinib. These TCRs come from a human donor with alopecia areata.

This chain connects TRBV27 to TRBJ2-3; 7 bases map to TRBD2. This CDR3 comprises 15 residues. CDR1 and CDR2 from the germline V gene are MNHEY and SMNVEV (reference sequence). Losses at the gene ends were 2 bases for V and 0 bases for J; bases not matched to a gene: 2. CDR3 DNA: TGTGCCAGCAGTTTAGGGACTACTAGCACAGATACGCAGTATTTT. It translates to CASSLGTTSTDTQYF.

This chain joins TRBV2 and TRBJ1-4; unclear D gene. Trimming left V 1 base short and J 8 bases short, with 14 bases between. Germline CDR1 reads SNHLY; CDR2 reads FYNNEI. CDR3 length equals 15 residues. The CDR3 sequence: CASSEEGGRGEKLFF. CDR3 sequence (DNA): TGTGCCAGCAGTGAAGAGGGCGGACGGGGAGAAAAACTGTTTTTT.

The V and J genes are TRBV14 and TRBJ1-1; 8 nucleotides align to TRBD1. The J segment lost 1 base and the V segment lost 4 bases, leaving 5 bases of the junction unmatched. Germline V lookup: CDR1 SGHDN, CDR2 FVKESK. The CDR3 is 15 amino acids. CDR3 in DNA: TGTGCCAGCAGCCTTACCGGGACAGGGAACACTGAAGCTTTCTTT. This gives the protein CASSLTGTGNTEAFF. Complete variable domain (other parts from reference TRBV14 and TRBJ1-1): EAGVTQFPSHSVIEKGQTVTLRCDPISGHDNLYWYRRVMGKEIKFLLHFVKESKQDESGMPNNRFLAERTGGTYSTLKVQPAELEDSGVYFCASSLTGTGNTEAFFGQGTRLTVV.

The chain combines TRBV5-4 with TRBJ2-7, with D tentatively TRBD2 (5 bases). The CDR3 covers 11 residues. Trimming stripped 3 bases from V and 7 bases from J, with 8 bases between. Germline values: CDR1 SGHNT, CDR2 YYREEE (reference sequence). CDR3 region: CASSYGLEQYF. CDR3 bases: TGTGCCAGCAGCTATGGACTTGAGCAGTACTTC.

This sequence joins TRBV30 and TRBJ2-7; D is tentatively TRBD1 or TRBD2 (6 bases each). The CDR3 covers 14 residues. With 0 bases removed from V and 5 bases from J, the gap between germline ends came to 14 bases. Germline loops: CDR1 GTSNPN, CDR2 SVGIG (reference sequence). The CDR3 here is CAWSVRGVVNEQYF. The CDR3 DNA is TGTGCCTGGAGTGTAAGGGGGGTCGTCAACGAGCAGTACTTC.

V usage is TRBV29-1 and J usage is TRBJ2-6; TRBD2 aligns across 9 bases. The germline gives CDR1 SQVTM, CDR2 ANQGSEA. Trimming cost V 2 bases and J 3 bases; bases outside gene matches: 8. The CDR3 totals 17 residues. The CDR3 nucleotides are TGCAGCGTTGAAACGCGGGGGGGCAGATATGGGGCCAACGTCCTGACTTTC. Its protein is CSVETRGGRYGANVLTF.

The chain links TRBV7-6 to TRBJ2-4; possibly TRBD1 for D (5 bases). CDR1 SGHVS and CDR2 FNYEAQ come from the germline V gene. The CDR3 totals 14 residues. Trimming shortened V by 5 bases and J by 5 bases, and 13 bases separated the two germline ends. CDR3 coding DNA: TGTGCCAGCAGCACCGGGCAGGGCCAAAACATTCAGTACTTC. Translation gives CASSTGQGQNIQYF. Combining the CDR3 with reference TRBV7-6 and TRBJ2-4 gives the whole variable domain GAGVSQSPRYKVTKRGQDVALRCDPISGHVSLYWYRQALGQGPEFLTYFNYEAQQDKSGLPNDRFSAERPEGSISTLTIQRTEQRDSAMYRCASSTGQGQNIQYFGAGTRLSVL.

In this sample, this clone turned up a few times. CDR3 bases: TGTGCCAGCAGCTTAGGCGCGATTGAAGGCGGGGGGGCGTCCTACAATGAGCAGTTCTTC. Translating gives CASSLGAIEGGGASYNEQFF. This rearrangement joins TRBV7-8 to TRBJ2-1; 9 bases agree with TRBD2. V lost 1 base to trimming and J lost 1 base; unmatched junction nucleotides: 14. The CDR3 sequence is 20 residues long. CDR1 and CDR2 (germline): SGHVS, FQNEAQ. Drawing the rest from reference TRBV7-8 and TRBJ2-1, the complete variable domain is GAGVSQSPRYKVAKRGQDVALRCDPISGHVSLFWYQQALGQGPEFLTYFQNEAQLDKSGLPSDRFFAERPEGSVSTLKIQRTQQEDSAVYLCASSLGAIEGGGASYNEQFFGPGTRLTVL.

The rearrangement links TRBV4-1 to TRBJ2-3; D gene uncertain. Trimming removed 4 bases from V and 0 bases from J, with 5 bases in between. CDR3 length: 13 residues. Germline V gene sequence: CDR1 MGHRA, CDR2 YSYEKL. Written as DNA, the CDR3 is TGCGCCAGCAGCCTATCTAGCACAGATACGCAGTATTTT. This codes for CASSLSSTDTQYF.

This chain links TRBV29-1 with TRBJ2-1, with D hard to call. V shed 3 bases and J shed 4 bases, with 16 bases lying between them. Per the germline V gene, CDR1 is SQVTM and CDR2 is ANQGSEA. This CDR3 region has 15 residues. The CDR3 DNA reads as TGCAGCGTTGAGGGTGTGCCCGCTCGGTACAATGAGCAGTTCTTC. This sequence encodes CSVEGVPARYNEQFF.

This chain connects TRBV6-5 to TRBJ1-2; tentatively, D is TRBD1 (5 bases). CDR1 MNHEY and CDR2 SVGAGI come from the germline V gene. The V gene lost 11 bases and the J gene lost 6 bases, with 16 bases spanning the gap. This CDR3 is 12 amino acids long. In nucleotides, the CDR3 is TGTGCCGCGTCCACCGGGGGGAATGGCTACACCTTC. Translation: CAASTGGNGYTF.

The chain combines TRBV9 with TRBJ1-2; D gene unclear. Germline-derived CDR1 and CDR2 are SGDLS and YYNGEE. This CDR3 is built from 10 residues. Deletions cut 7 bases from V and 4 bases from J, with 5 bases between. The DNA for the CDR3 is TGTGCCAGCTTCAGCTATGGCTACACCTTC. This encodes CASFSYGYTF. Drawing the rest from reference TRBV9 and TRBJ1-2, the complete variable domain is DSGVTQTPKHLITATGQRVTLRCSPRSGDLSVYWYQQSLDQGLQFLIQYYNGEERAKGNILERFSAQQFPDLHSELNLSSLELGDSALYFCASFSYGYTFGSGTRLTVV.

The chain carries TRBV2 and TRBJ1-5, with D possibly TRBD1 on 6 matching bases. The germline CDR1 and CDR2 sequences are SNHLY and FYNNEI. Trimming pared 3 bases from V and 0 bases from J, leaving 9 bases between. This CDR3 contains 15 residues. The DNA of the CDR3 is TGTGCCAGCAGTGAGGACAGCTATAGCAATCAGCCCCAGCATTTT. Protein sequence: CASSEDSYSNQPQHF.

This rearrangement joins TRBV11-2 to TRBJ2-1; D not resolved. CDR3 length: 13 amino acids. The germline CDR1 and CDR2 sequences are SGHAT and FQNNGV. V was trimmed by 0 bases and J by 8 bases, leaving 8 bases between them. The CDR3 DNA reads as TGTGCCAGCAGCTTAGATATGGCATATGAGCAGTTCTTC. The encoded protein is CASSLDMAYEQFF.

The CDR3 region is CASSQEAAGAYEQYF. The CDR3 DNA is TGCGCCAGCAGCCAAGAGGCGGCTGGGGCCTACGAGCAGTACTTC. The chain employs TRBV4-1 and TRBJ2-7; D ambiguous. In germline, CDR1 is MGHRA, CDR2 YSYEKL. This CDR3 contains 15 residues. The germline V and J ends were trimmed by 0 bases and 2 bases, with 11 bases remaining between them.

The CDR3 protein is CASSLTSGRAVVNYEQYF. The CDR3 nucleotides read TGTGCCAGCAGCCTAACTAGCGGGAGGGCCGTCGTGAACTACGAGCAGTACTTC. The rearrangement joins TRBV27 to TRBJ2-7, with 13 bases that match TRBD2. Trimming at V came to 6 bases and at J to 3 bases, leaving 14 bases not matched to a gene. CDR1 and CDR2 (germline): MNHEY, SMNVEV (reference sequence). The CDR3 sequence is 18 residues long.

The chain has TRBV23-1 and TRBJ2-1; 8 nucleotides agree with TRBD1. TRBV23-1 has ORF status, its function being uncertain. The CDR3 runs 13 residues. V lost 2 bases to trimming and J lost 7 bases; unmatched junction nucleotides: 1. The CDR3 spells CASSQDRGNEQFF. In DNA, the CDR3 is TGCGCCAGCAGTCAAGACAGGGGAAATGAGCAGTTCTTC.

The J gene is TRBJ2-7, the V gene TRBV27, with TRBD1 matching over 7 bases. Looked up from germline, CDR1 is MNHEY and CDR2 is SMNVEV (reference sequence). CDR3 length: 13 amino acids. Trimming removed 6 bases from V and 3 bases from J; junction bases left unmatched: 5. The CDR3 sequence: CASSHGDSYEQYF. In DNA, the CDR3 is TGTGCCAGCAGCCACGGGGACAGCTACGAGCAGTACTTC.

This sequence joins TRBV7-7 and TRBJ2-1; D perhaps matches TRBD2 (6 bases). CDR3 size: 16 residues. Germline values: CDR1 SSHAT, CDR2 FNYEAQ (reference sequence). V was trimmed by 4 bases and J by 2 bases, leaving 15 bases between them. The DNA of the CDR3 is TGTGCCAGCAGCTCCTCCGGGGCGGGACCCTACAATGAGCAGTTCTTC. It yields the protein CASSSSGAGPYNEQFF.

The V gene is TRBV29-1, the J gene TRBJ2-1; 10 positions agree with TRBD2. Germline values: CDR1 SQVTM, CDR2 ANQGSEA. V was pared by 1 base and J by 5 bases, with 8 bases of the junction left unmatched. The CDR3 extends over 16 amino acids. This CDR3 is CSVEGSASGSDNEQFF. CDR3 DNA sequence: TGCAGCGTTGAAGGTTCTGCTAGCGGGAGCGACAATGAGCAGTTCTTC.

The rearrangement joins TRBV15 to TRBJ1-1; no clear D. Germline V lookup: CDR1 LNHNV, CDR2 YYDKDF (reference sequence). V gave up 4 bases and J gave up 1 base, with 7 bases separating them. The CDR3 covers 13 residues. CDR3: CATSTVRNTEAFF. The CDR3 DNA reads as TGTGCCACCAGCACCGTTAGGAACACTGAAGCTTTCTTT.

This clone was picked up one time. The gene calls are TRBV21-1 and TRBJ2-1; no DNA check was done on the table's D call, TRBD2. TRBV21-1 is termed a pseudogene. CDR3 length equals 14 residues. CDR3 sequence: CASSKGTSNNEQFF. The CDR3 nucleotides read TGTGCCAGCAGCAAAGGGACTAGCAACAATGAGCAGTTCTTC.

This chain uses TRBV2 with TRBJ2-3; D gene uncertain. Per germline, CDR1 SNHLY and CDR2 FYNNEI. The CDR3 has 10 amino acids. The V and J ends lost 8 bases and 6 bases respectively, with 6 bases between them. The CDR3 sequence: CASYTDTQYF. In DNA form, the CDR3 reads TGTGCCAGCTATACGGATACGCAGTATTTT. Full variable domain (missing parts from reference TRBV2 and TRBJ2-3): EPEVTQTPSHQVTQMGQEVILRCVPISNHLYFYWYRQILGQKVEFLVSFYNNEISEKSEIFDDQFSVERPDGSNFTLKIRSTKLEDSAMYFCASYTDTQYFGPGTRLTVL.

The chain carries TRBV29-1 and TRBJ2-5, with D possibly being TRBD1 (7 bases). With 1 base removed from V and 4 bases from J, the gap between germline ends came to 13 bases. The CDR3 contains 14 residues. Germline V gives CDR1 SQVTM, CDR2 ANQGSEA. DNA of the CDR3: TGCAGCGTTGAAGGTCGGCAGGGGGGAGAGACCCAGTACTTC. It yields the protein CSVEGRQGGETQYF.

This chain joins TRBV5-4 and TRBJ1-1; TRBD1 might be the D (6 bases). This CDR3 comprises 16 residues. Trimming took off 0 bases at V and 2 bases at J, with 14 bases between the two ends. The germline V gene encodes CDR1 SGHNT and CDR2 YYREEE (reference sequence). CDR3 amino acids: CASSLVGGPSNTEAFF. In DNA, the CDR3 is TGTGCCAGCAGCTTGGTGGGGGGCCCATCAAACACTGAAGCTTTCTTT.

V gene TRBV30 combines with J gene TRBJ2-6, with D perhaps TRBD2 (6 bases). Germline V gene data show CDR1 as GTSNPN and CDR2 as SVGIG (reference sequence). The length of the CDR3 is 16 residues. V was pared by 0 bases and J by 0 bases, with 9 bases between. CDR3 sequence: CAWSVTGSSGANVLTF. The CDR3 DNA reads TGTGCCTGGAGTGTAACCGGGAGCTCTGGGGCCAACGTCCTGACTTTC.

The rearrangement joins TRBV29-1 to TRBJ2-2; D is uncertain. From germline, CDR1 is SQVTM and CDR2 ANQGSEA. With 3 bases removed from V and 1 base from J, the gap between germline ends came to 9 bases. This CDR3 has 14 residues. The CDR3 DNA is TGCAGCGTTGAGGGCTACCTGAACACCGGGGAGCTGTTTTTT. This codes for CSVEGYLNTGELFF.

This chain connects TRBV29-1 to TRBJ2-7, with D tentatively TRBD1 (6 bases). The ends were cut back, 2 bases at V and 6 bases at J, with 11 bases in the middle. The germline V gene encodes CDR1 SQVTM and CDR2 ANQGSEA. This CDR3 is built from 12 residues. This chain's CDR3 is CSVESQGSEQYF. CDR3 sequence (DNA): TGCAGCGTTGAATCACAGGGAAGCGAGCAGTACTTC.

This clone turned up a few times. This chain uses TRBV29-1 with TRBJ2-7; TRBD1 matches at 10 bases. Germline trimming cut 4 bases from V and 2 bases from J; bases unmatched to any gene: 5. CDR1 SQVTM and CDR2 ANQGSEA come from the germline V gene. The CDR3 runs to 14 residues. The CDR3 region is CSVGHGQGAYEQYF. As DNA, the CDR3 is TGCAGCGTTGGACACGGACAGGGGGCCTACGAGCAGTACTTC.